Shown below are 10 T cell receptor beta chains from a single sample sequenced in a study of vaccination and CD4 T cells after COVID-19. Sequence data for DNA of cultured CD4+ T cells were generated by the Oncomine TCR Beta short-read assay. Each CDR3 protein is one row after TCRdb ran MiXCR on the PCR reads. This sample carries about 13,000 distinct CDR3 sequences, about 30% of them seen once, and the ten largest clones take 10%. The treatment denotes: approximately nine-day PBMC culture with coronavirus spike peptide pools or control peptides (ViraFEST assay). These receptors are not linked to any known antigen. This sample comprised CD4+ T cells from blood, cultured in vitro, obtained after SARS-CoV-2 vaccination. The source is a human donor who had recovered from COVID-19.

This chain links TRBV29-1 with TRBJ1-2; 9 bases line up with TRBD1. Germline-derived CDR1 and CDR2 are SQVTM and ANQGSEA. Trimming removed 6 bases from V and 6 bases from J; junction bases left unmatched: 5. The CDR3 totals 12 residues. The CDR3 DNA reads as TGCAGCGTCGGGACAGGGAAGGATGGCTACACCTTC. Residues: CSVGTGKDGYTF.

This sequence joins TRBV7-9 and TRBJ1-1; D is perhaps TRBD1 (6 bases). This CDR3 is 16 amino acids long. V lost 0 bases and J 0 bases, leaving 11 bases between the germline ends. Germline V CDR1 and CDR2: SEHNR, FQNEAQ (reference sequence). CDR3 amino acids: CASSLARGALNTEAFF. The CDR3 DNA is TGTGCCAGCAGCTTAGCGCGGGGGGCACTGAACACTGAAGCTTTCTTT.

The V and J genes are TRBV7-2 and TRBJ2-7; D is ambiguous. Looked up from germline, CDR1 is SGHTA and CDR2 is FQGNSA. V was clipped by 0 bases and J by 5 bases, with 5 bases between them. The CDR3 covers 12 residues. The CDR3 bases are TGTGCCAGCAGCTTAGCGAAGGACGAGCAGTACTTC. Translated: CASSLAKDEQYF.

This clonotype occurred once. The J gene is TRBJ2-1, the V gene TRBV14, with D unresolved. The CDR3 has 15 residues. The V and J ends lost 0 bases and 4 bases respectively, with 10 bases between them. Germline V CDR1 and CDR2: SGHDN, FVKESK. CDR3 DNA sequence: TGTGCCAGCAGCCAAGATCGGGCGTGGTACAATGAGCAGTTCTTC. Translating gives CASSQDRAWYNEQFF.

The CDR3 bases are TGTGCCAGTATCCGGGTCCCCGGGCCTGAAGCTTTCTTT. Translation gives CASIRVPGPEAFF. The V and J genes are TRBV19 and TRBJ1-1, with D hard to call. V lost 7 bases and J lost 6, with 15 bases in between. The CDR3 runs to 13 residues. Germline V gene data show CDR1 as LNHDA and CDR2 as SQIVND (reference sequence).

J is TRBJ2-7 and V is TRBV11-2; D is perhaps TRBD1 (6 bases). Germline V gene sequence: CDR1 SGHAT, CDR2 FQNNGV. This CDR3 spans 14 amino acids. The ends were cut back, 1 base at V and 2 bases at J, with 9 bases in the middle. CDR3 residues: CASSLVQGPYEQYF. In DNA, the CDR3 is TGTGCCAGCAGCTTAGTACAGGGACCCTACGAGCAGTACTTC.

This clonotype showed up just a few times. The chain is built from TRBV19 and TRBJ2-3, with 7 bases aligning to TRBD2. The CDR3 length is 16 residues. Germline values: CDR1 LNHDA, CDR2 SQIVND (reference sequence). V lost 5 bases and J lost 0; bases outside the gene matches: 8. CDR3 protein: CASSERPSGSTDTQYF. CDR3 nucleotide sequence: TGTGCCAGTAGTGAACGACCTAGCGGTAGCACAGATACGCAGTATTTT.

The rearrangement uses TRBV15 and TRBJ2-3; 10 bases agree with TRBD2. V lost 0 bases, J lost 8 bases, and 8 bases stayed unmatched. Germline loops: CDR1 LNHNV, CDR2 YYDKDF (reference sequence). The CDR3 loop spans 16 amino acids. The CDR3: CATSRERAGGHGTQYF. Written as DNA, the CDR3 is TGTGCCACCAGCAGAGAACGAGCGGGAGGGCACGGTACGCAGTATTTT.

By sample share, this clonotype is medium-sized (0.01 to 0.1%). This rearrangement joins TRBV20-1 to TRBJ1-6, with 7 bases that match TRBD1. With V trimmed by 5 bases and J by 0 bases, 16 bases remained unmatched. The CDR3 runs 19 residues. Looked up from germline, CDR1 is DFQATT and CDR2 is SNEGSKA (reference sequence). In DNA form, the CDR3 reads TGCAGTGCTCCACAGGGGACAAGTCCCAGAAGCTCCTATAATTCACCCCTCCACTTT. This encodes CSAPQGTSPRSSYNSPLHF.

This chain connects TRBV5-6 to TRBJ2-4; D is undetermined. Germline CDR1 and CDR2: SGHDT and YYEEEE. V was cut by 2 bases and J by 3 bases, with 12 bases left in between. CDR3 size: 15 residues. In nucleotides, the CDR3 is TGTGCCAGCAGCTTTATGACTGGATACAAAAACATTCAGTACTTC. Its protein product is CASSFMTGYKNIQYF. Looking up the rest from reference TRBV5-6 and TRBJ2-4 gives the full variable domain: DAGVTQSPTHLIKTRGQQVTLRCSPKSGHDTVSWYQQALGQGPQFIFQYYEEEERQRGNFPDRFSGHQFPNYSSELNVNALLLGDSALYLCASSFMTGYKNIQYFGAGTRLSVL.